In its sample, the clone carrying this TCR beta chain was seen a few times. The antigen is undetermined. Unique molecular identifiers were present on the cDNA, and a universal primer site came from template switching. MiXCR, applied by TCRdb to the 5' RACE reads, yields one record per CDR3 protein. The sample contains approximately 890,000 distinct CDR3 sequences, 9% to 15% of which appear only once. Losses at the gene ends were 3 bases for V and 0 bases for J; bases not matched to a gene: 17. Per the germline V gene, CDR1 is LGHDT and CDR2 is YNNKEL (reference sequence). The CDR3 runs to 20 residues. The source of the sample is a study of identical twins. Study outcomes and limitations: Zero-insertion analyses could be partly confounded by invariant MAIT and iNKT cells.

This sample also belongs to another study, concerning yellow fever vaccine responses in identical twins.

The TCR sequence derives from a woman aged 18-29 years in good health. This rearrangement joins TRBV3-1 to TRBJ1-3; 7 bases agree with TRBD1. The sequencing input was PBMCs. CDR3 in DNA: TGTGCCAGCAGCCAGAGCGGGACAGCATATCGGGGACGCTCTGGAAACACCATATATTTT. Translation: CASSQSGTAYRGRSGNTIYF.